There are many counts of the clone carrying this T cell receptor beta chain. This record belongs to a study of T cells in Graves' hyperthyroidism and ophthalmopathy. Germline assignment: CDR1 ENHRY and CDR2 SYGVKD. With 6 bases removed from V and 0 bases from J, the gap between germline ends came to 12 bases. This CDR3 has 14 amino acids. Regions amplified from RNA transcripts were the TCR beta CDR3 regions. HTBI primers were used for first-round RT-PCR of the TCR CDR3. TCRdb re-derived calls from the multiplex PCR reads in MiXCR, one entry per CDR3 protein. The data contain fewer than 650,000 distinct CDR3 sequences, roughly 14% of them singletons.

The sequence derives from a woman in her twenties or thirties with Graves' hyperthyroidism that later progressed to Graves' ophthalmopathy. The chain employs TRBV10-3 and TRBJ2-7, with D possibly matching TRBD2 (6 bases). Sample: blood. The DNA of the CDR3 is TGTGCCATCAGGAATAGCGGACCCTCCTACGAGCAGTACTTC. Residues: CAIRNSGPSYEQYF.